The source of this T cell receptor beta chain is a study of T cells after yellow fever vaccination. Findings of the study overall: A weaker but faster secondary response was observed, peaking on day 5 versus 15.

The authors made TCR cDNA by 5'RACE template switching, adding a universal primer site and UMIs. Each CDR3 protein is one row after TCRdb ran MiXCR on the 5' RACE reads. The sample lists more than 300,000 distinct CDR3 sequences; about 6.9% were seen once. The sample holds a few counts of this clonotype. The antigen remains unidentified. The CDR3 is 14 amino acids. The V end lost 5 bases, the J end lost 3 bases, and 10 bases lay between the germline ends. Per the germline V gene, CDR1 is KGHSY and CDR2 is FQNENV. This TCR derives from a young man who received the YFV17D yellow fever vaccine. This sample comprised PBMCs, obtained around 45 days after the first yellow fever vaccination. This chain connects TRBV16 to TRBJ2-2; D possibly corresponds to TRBD2 (6 bases). The CDR3 protein is CASSGGKYTGELFF. In DNA, the CDR3 is TGTGCCAGCAGCGGAGGGAAATACACCGGGGAGCTGTTTTTT.